Here is one T cell receptor (beta chain) with its context. The antigen is not known. TCRbeta library preparation incorporated unique molecular identifiers. From the PCR reads, TCRdb called clonotypes with MiXCR, one entry per CDR3 protein. Among fewer than 700,000 distinct CDR3 sequences listed, 13% were seen once. CDR3 length: 12 amino acids. Germline-derived CDR1 and CDR2 are KGHDR and SFDVKD. Trimming left V 9 bases short and J 4 bases short, with 11 bases between. The data derive from a study of T-cell reconstitution after alpha-beta-depleted transplantation in children. Broader study findings: Some patients showed high day-60 TCRbeta diversity, which derived from surviving recipient T cells and thymic progenitors. At one year after transplant, newly produced T cells mostly accounted for T-cell counts and diversity.

The TCR sequence derives from a male patient aged 10 to 17 who had a stem cell transplant for acute myeloid leukemia, so the T cells may come from the graft donor. This rearrangement joins TRBV24-1 to TRBJ1-2; D is unclear. Source: PBMCs, mostly from graft donor cells, taken 360 days after TCRalphabeta/CD19-depleted stem cell transplant. CDR3 DNA sequence: TGTGCCACCGAAGACTTTTTCTATGGCTACACCTTC. Its protein product is CATEDFFYGYTF.